This T cell receptor beta chain was captured by sequencing in a study of blood T cell repertoires in COVID-19. Method: immunoSEQ multiplex PCR; TCRdb's copy keeps in-frame clones and lacks some. The sample carries 130,000 to 150,000 clones, 88% recorded once. Germline V lookup: CDR1 MNHEY, CDR2 SMNVEV (reference sequence). V lost 6 bases, J lost 2 bases, and 15 bases lay in between. This CDR3 region has 15 residues. Specimen: peripheral blood. The J gene is TRBJ2-3, the V gene TRBV27; tentative D call: TRBD1 (6 bases). The clonotype was recovered from a man aged 50-60 years with active or convalescent COVID-19. As DNA, the CDR3 is TGTGCCAGCAGCCTACAGGGTCTCTACACAGATACGCAGTATTTT. It codes for CASSLQGLYTDTQYF.